This section outlines one T cell receptor beta chain sequence together with its context. Measured with immunoSEQ multiplex PCR; TCRdb has only the in-frame clones, and not every one. This sample has 90,000 or so clones; approximately 90% occur once, and the top ten carry over 13%. The source of the sample is a study of control samples from healthy donors and cancer patients. CDR3 size: 20 residues. V was clipped by 6 bases and J by 1 base; unmatched bases: 16. Germline V CDR1 and CDR2: MNHNY, SVGAGI (reference sequence). The chain recombines TRBV6-6 with TRBJ1-6; the match to TRBD1 covers 9 bases. Sequencing was done on a sample of blood. The TCR comes from a woman aged 70-85 years in good health. CDR3 in amino acids: CASSASTGGPATSYNSPLHF. The CDR3 nucleotides read TGTGCCAGCAGCGCATCTACAGGGGGCCCAGCTACGTCCTATAATTCACCCCTCCACTTT.